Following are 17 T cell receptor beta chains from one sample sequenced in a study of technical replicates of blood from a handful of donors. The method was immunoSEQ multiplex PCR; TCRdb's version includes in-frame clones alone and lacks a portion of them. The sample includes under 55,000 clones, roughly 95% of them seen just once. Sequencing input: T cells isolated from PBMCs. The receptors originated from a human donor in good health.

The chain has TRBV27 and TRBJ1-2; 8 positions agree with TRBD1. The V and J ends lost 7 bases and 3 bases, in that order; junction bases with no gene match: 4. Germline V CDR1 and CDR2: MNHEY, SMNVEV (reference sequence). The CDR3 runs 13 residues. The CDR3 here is CASKAGGYYGYTF. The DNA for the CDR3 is TGTGCCAGCAAGGCAGGGGGCTACTATGGCTACACCTTC.

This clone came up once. The CDR3 DNA follows: TGTGCCAGCAGCTCCGGAGGGTGGGGGGAAGATGAAGCTTTCTTT. This codes for CASSSGGWGEDEAFF. The chain has TRBV7-3 and TRBJ1-1, with a weak D call TRBD1 (5 bases). Looked up from germline, CDR1 is SGHTA and CDR2 is FQGTGA. Trimming pared 4 bases from V and 7 bases from J, leaving 19 bases between. The CDR3 covers 15 residues.

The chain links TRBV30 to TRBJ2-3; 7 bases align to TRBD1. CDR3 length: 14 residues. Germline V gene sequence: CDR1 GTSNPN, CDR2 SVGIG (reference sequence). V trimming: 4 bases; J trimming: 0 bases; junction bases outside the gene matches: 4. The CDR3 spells CAWKGALSTDTQYF. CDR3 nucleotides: TGTGCCTGGAAGGGGGCACTCAGCACAGATACGCAGTATTTT.

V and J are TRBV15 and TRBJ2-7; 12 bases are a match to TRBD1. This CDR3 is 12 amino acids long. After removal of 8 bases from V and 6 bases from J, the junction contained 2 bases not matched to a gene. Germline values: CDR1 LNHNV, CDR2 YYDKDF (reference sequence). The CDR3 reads CATRDRGREQYF. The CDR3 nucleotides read TGTGCCACCCGGGACAGGGGGCGCGAGCAGTACTTC.

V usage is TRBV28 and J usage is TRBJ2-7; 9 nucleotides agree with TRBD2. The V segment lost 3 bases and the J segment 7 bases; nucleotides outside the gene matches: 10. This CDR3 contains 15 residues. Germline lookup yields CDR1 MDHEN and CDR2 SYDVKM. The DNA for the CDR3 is TGTGCCAGCAGTTTTTTATCGCGGGAGGGGGGGGAGCAGTACTTC. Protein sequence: CASSFLSREGGEQYF. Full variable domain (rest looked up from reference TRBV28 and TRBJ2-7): DVKVTQSSRYLVKRTGEKVFLECVQDMDHENMFWYRQDPGLGLRLIYFSYDVKMKEKGDIPEGYSVSREKKERFSLILESASTNQTSMYLCASSFLSREGGEQYFGPGTRLTVT.

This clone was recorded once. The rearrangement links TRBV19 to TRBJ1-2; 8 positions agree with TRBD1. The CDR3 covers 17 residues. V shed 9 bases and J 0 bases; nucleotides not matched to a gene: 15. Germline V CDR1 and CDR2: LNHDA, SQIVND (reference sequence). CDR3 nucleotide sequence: TGTGCCAGCACCCTACAGGGACAGGTGTATACTAACTATGGCTACACCTTC. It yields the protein CASTLQGQVYTNYGYTF.

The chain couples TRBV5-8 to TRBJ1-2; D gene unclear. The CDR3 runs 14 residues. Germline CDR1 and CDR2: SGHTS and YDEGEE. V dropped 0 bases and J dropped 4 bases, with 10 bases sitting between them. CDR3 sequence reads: CASSLEAAAYGYTF. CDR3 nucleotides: TGTGCCAGCAGCTTGGAAGCGGCGGCCTATGGCTACACCTTC.

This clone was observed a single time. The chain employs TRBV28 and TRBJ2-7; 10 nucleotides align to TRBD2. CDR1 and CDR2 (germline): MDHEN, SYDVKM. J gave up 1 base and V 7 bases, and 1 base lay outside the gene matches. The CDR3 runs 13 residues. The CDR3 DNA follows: TGTGCCAGCAAACTAGCGGGGTCCTACGAGCAGTACTTC. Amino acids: CASKLAGSYEQYF.

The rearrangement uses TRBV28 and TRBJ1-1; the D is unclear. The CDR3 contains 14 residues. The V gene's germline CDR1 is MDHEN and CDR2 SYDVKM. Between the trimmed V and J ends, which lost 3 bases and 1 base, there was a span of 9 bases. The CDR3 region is CASSFTRKNTEAFF. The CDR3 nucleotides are TGTGCCAGCAGTTTTACAAGAAAGAACACTGAAGCTTTCTTT.

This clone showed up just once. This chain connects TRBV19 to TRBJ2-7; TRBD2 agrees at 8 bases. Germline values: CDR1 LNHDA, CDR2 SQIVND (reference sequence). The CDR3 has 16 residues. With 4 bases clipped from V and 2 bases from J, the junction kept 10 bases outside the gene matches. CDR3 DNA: TGTGCCAGTAGTAGAGTGGTGACTAGCGTAACCTACGAGCAGTACTTC. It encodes CASSRVVTSVTYEQYF.

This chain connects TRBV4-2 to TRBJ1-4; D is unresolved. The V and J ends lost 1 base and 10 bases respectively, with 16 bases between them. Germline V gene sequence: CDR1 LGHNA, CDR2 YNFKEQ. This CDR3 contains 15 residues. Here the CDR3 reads CASSQGYFKAGKLFF. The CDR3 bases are TGTGCCAGCAGCCAAGGCTACTTTAAGGCAGGAAAACTGTTTTTT.

CDR3: CASSQVQGHGNTEAFF. CDR3 coding DNA: TGCGCCAGCAGCCAAGTACAGGGTCATGGGAACACTGAAGCTTTCTTT. The chain has TRBV4-1 and TRBJ1-1; TRBD1 is a possible D gene (6 bases). Trimming pared 1 base from V and 1 base from J, leaving 13 bases between. CDR3 length equals 16 residues. The V gene's germline CDR1 is MGHRA and CDR2 YSYEKL.

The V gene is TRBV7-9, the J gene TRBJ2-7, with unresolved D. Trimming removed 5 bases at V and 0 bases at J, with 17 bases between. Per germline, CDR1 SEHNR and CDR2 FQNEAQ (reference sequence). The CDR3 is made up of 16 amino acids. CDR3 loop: CASSLSLNPSSYEQYF. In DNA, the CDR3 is TGTGCCAGCAGCCTAAGTCTCAATCCGAGCTCCTACGAGCAGTACTTC.

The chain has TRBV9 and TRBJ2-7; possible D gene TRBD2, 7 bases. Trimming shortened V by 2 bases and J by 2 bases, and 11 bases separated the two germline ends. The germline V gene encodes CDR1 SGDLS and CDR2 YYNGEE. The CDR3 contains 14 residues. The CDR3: CASSVGGPTYEQYF. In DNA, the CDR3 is TGTGCCAGCAGCGTGGGGGGGCCTACCTACGAGCAGTACTTC.

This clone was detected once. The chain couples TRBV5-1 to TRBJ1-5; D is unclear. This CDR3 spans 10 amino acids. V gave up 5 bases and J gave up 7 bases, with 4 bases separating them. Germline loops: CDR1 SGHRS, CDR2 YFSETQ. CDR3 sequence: CASRRQPQHF. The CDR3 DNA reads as TGCGCCAGCAGGAGGCAGCCCCAGCATTTT.

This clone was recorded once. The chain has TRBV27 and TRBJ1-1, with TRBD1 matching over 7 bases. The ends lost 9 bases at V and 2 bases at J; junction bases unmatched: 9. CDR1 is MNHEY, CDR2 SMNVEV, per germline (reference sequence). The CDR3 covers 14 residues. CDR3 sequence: CASKLGTVNTEAFF. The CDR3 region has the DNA TGTGCCAGTAAACTCGGGACAGTAAACACTGAAGCTTTCTTT.

The CDR3, as DNA: TGCGCCAGCAGCTTGAGGACATCGATCACCGGGGAGCTGTTTTTT. Translating gives CASSLRTSITGELFF. The chain is built from TRBV5-1 and TRBJ2-2; TRBD1 might be the D (5 bases). The germline V and J ends were trimmed by 1 base and 4 bases, with 11 bases remaining between them. The V gene's germline CDR1 is SGHRS and CDR2 YFSETQ. This CDR3 has 15 amino acids.